This T cell receptor beta chain was identified during a study of beta chain features in type 1 diabetes. Looked up from germline, CDR1 is SGHNT and CDR2 is YYREEE (reference sequence). J lost 5 bases, V lost 4 bases, and 4 bases had no gene match. CDR3 length: 13 amino acids. All of the isolated RNA was reverse transcribed, so expressed TCRB transcripts were sequenced. TCRdb keeps only in-frame clones here, not all; method: immunoSEQ multiplex PCR. Altogether about 240,000 clones are present, approximately 15% being singletons, with the ten largest covering 0.019%. About this clone: What it recognizes is unknown.

Overall study findings and caveats: All four CD4+ subsets from Type 1 diabetes patients carried moderately but significantly shorter TCRB CDR3s.

Sequenced: naive CD4+ T cells from blood. This chain links TRBV5-4 with TRBJ1-1; 8 nucleotides agree with TRBD1. The sequence derives from a man between 25 and 39 years old with type 1 diabetes. This CDR3 is CASSAGGRTEAFF. CDR3 nucleotide sequence: TGTGCCAGCAGCGCAGGGGGCAGGACTGAAGCTTTCTTT. The entire variable domain, with the rest obtained from reference TRBV5-4 and TRBJ1-1, is as follows: ETGVTQSPTHLIKTRGQQVTLRCSSQSGHNTVSWYQQALGQGPQFIFQYYREEENGRGNFPPRFSGLQFPNYSSELNVNALELDDSALYLCASSAGGRTEAFFGQGTRLTVV.